The present T cell receptor beta chain was sequenced within a study of control samples from healthy donors and cancer patients. Using immunoSEQ multiplex PCR, the repertoire was profiled, and TCRdb retains in-frame clones only, with some absent. Of approximately 120,000 clones in the sample, approximately 92% were seen once. This TCR was sampled from an older man with head and neck cancer. Sequencing input: PBMCs.

The CDR3 reads CASSILGDSPLHF. As DNA, the CDR3 is TGTGCCAGTAGTATACTTGGAGATTCACCCCTCCACTTT. V gene TRBV19 combines with J gene TRBJ1-6; D call uncertain. Per the germline V gene, CDR1 is LNHDA and CDR2 is SQIVND (reference sequence). The CDR3 totals 13 residues. Trimming removed 2 bases from V and 8 bases from J, with 7 bases in between. The variable domain in full, with the rest retrieved from reference TRBV19 and TRBJ1-6, is DGGITQSPKYLFRKEGQNVTLSCEQNLNHDAMYWYRQDPGQGLRLIYYSQIVNDFQKGDIAEGYSVSREKKESFPLTVTSAQKNPTAFYLCASSILGDSPLHFGNGTRLTVT.